These T cell receptor beta chains were read from a single sample in a study of T cells after yellow fever vaccination. TCRdb re-derived calls from the 5' RACE reads in MiXCR, one entry per CDR3 protein. This sample carries roughly 74,000 distinct CDR3 sequences, more than 5.5% of them seen once, and the ten largest clones take 30% to 45%. Specimen: CD8+ T cells sorted from PBMCs, collected 5 days after the first yellow fever vaccination. All receptors come from a man aged 18 to 30 who received the YFV17D yellow fever vaccine. Both conserved end residues are part of each CDR3. Each record gives: CDR3 protein, CDR3 DNA, V gene, clone size, D gene, J gene. D genes are given only for firm matches. Only some rows state a clone size, as once, few, many or a class for expanded clones.

CASSPGGAAVQETQYF | TGCGCCAGCAGCCCAGGGGGGGCGGCAGTCCAAGAGACCCAGTACTTC | TRBV4-1 | many | . | TRBJ2-5
CSARDPGARHGYTF | TGCAGTGCTAGAGACCCCGGCGCGAGACATGGCTACACCTTC | TRBV20-1 | many | . | TRBJ1-2
CASSLRGQGRGNTEAFF | TGCGCCAGCAGCTTGCGGGGACAGGGAAGGGGTAACACTGAAGCTTTCTTT | TRBV5-1 | . | TRBD1 | TRBJ1-1
CASSQTSGSGANVLTF | TGCGCCAGCAGCCAGACTAGCGGTTCTGGGGCCAACGTCCTGACTTTC | TRBV4-3 | medium-sized | TRBD2 | TRBJ2-6
CASSETGTYNSPLHF | TGTGCCAGCAGCGAAACCGGGACCTATAATTCACCCCTCCACTTT | TRBV4-2 | . | . | TRBJ1-6
CASSWTSGPTDTQYF | TGCGCCAGCAGCTGGACTAGCGGTCCCACAGATACGCAGTATTTT | TRBV5-1 | many | TRBD2 | TRBJ2-3
CASSLAALAKNIQYF | TGTGCCAGCAGTTTGGCTGCCTTAGCCAAAAACATTCAGTACTTC | TRBV27 | . | . | TRBJ2-4
CASSHHASGQGSYNEQFF | TGCGCCAGCAGCCATCATGCATCGGGGCAGGGCTCCTACAATGAGCAGTTCTTC | TRBV4-1 | few | . | TRBJ2-1
CASSLIASFNTGELFF | TGTGCCAGCAGCTTAATAGCTAGCTTCAACACCGGGGAGCTGTTTTTT | TRBV7-9 | few | . | TRBJ2-2
CASSITGQDYGYTF | TGTGCCAGTAGTATAACAGGGCAGGACTATGGCTACACCTTC | TRBV19 | few | . | TRBJ1-2
CASSLGTGGNQPQHF | TGCGCCAGCAGCTTGGGGACAGGGGGCAATCAGCCCCAGCATTTT | TRBV5-1 | few | TRBD1 | TRBJ1-5
CASSDGDKNYEQYF | TGTGCCAGCAGCGACGGGGACAAAAATTACGAGCAGTACTTC | TRBV7-9 | many | . | TRBJ2-7
CASRRDRGGQPQHF | TGTGCCAGCAGACGAGACAGGGGAGGTCAGCCCCAGCATTTT | TRBV12-3/TRBV12-4 | many | TRBD1 | TRBJ1-5
CASRRGGEQYF | TGTGCCAGCCGAAGGGGCGGCGAGCAGTACTTC | TRBV7-9 | many | . | TRBJ2-7
CASSPYSNQPQHF | TGTGCCAGCAGCCCGTATAGCAATCAGCCCCAGCATTTT | TRBV2 | many | . | TRBJ1-5
CASSVRGTGANVLTF | TGTGCCAGCAGCGTACGCGGGACTGGGGCCAACGTCCTGACTTTC | TRBV9 | . | . | TRBJ2-6
CASSQLLAGGGRTQYF | TGTGCCAGCAGTCAGCTCCTAGCGGGGGGGGGCCGTACGCAGTATTTT | TRBV28 | few | TRBD2 | TRBJ2-3
CSVEDRAGWTEAFF | TGCAGCGTTGAAGATCGGGCAGGTTGGACTGAAGCTTTCTTT | TRBV29-1 | . | . | TRBJ1-1
CASSVEAETQYF | TGTGCCAGCAGCGTAGAAGCAGAGACCCAGTACTTC | TRBV9 | many | . | TRBJ2-5
CASSLGAGGYGYTF | TGTGCCAGCAGCTTAGGGGCGGGCGGTTATGGCTACACCTTC | TRBV7-6 | . | . | TRBJ1-2